The 24 T cell receptor beta chains given below trace back to one sample, sequenced in a study of Ad26.COV2.S vaccination and SARS-CoV-2 variants. TCRdb's copy holds only in-frame clones and misses some; the assay was immunoSEQ multiplex PCR. This table holds tens of thousands of clones, around 83% found once. The sequences come from peripheral blood, collected after recovery from COVID-19. These receptors came from a human donor who had recovered from COVID-19.

This chain joins TRBV18 and TRBJ2-3; D unresolved. The V gene's germline CDR1 is KGHSH and CDR2 LQKENI. CDR3 length: 13 amino acids. Trimming shortened V by 3 bases and J by 5 bases, and 9 bases separated the two germline ends. CDR3 amino acids: CASSPLTRDTQYF. In DNA form, the CDR3 reads TGTGCCAGCTCACCCCTAACGAGAGATACGCAGTATTTT.

The chain links TRBV6-5 to TRBJ2-2, with D possibly TRBD1 on 5 matching bases. CDR1 and CDR2 from the germline V gene are MNHEY and SVGAGI. The V gene lost 9 bases and the J gene lost 9 bases, with 14 bases spanning the gap. There are 12 residues in the CDR3. The CDR3 reads CASGFSDRELFF. The CDR3 nucleotides read TGTGCCAGTGGATTCTCGGACAGGGAGCTGTTTTTT.

CDR3 nucleotides: TGTGCCAGCAGTTTGACAGGGGACAGCACAGATACGCAGTATTTT. Its protein product is CASSLTGDSTDTQYF. This sequence joins TRBV6-5 and TRBJ2-3; 8 bases align to TRBD1. CDR1 and CDR2 (germline): MNHEY, SVGAGI. With V trimmed by 4 bases and J by 0 bases, 3 bases remained unmatched. There are 15 residues in the CDR3.

The chain combines TRBV7-6 with TRBJ1-2; D may be TRBD1 (5 bases). V dropped 1 base and J dropped 5 bases, with 8 bases sitting between them. There are 13 residues in the CDR3. CDR1 is SGHVS and CDR2 is FNYEAQ in the germline V gene. The CDR3, as DNA: TGTGCCAGCAGCTTAGAGGAGGGGTATGGCTACACCTTC. Its translation: CASSLEEGYGYTF.

The chain employs TRBV28 and TRBJ2-5; 10 bases agree with TRBD1. The CDR3 consists of 15 residues. Unmatched junction bases numbered 8, after V lost 5 bases and J lost 5 bases. CDR1 is MDHEN and CDR2 is SYDVKM in the germline V gene. The CDR3 protein is CASSTTGTGVETQYF. As DNA, the CDR3 is TGTGCCAGCAGTACCACCGGGACAGGGGTGGAGACCCAGTACTTC.

The chain employs TRBV10-3 and TRBJ1-2; tentative D call: TRBD1 (6 bases). Trimming cost V 8 bases and J 8 bases, with 24 bases left between them. CDR3 length: 15 residues. Germline V gene lookup returns CDR1 ENHRY and CDR2 SYGVKD. CDR3 in amino acids: CAISLHGGGRWGYTF. The CDR3 DNA is TGTGCCATCTCCTTACATGGCGGGGGGCGGTGGGGCTACACCTTC.

V gene TRBV10-3 combines with J gene TRBJ1-1, with D tentatively TRBD1 (5 bases). The CDR3 totals 14 residues. The V end lost 5 bases, the J end lost 0 bases, and 10 bases lay between the germline ends. CDR1 and CDR2 (germline): ENHRY, SYGVKD. The CDR3 DNA is TGTGCCATCAGTTCCGACAGTATGAACACTGAAGCTTTCTTT. Translating it yields CAISSDSMNTEAFF.

This chain joins TRBV6-5 and TRBJ2-5, with D uncertain. V was cut by 7 bases and J by 1 base, with 7 bases left in between. CDR1 and CDR2 (germline): MNHEY, SVGAGI. The CDR3 has 12 residues. The DNA for the CDR3 is TGTGCCAGCAAAGGTCTCCAAGAGACCCAGTACTTC. Translated, it gives CASKGLQETQYF.

The V call is TRBV19, the J call TRBJ2-7; no definite D call. Germline V lookup: CDR1 LNHDA, CDR2 SQIVND (reference sequence). The V gene lost 5 bases and the J gene lost 3 bases, with 11 bases spanning the gap. This CDR3 contains 13 residues. The chain's CDR3 is CASSSVPNYEQYF. The CDR3, as DNA: TGTGCCAGTAGTTCGGTCCCTAACTACGAGCAGTACTTC.

In this sample, this clone turned up a few times. The J gene is TRBJ2-1, the V gene TRBV10-2, with 10 bases matching TRBD2. Germline CDR1 and CDR2: WSHSY and SAAADI. This CDR3 has 14 amino acids. The junction had 5 bases not matched to a gene; V was cut back by 7 bases and J by 5 bases. CDR3 nucleotides: TGCGCCAGCACCCCTAGCGGGAGTAACAATGAGCAGTTCTTC. It specifies CASTPSGSNNEQFF.

The J gene is TRBJ2-1, the V gene TRBV24-1; 8 nucleotides align to TRBD1. V lost 4 bases and J lost 10; bases outside the gene matches: 14. Germline lookup yields CDR1 KGHDR and CDR2 SFDVKD. The CDR3 is 16 residues long. The DNA for the CDR3 is TGTGCCACCAGTGACCCTACCTCCGGGACAGGAGGAGAGCAGTTCTTC. It specifies CATSDPTSGTGGEQFF.

The chain recombines TRBV3-1 (or the pseudogene TRBV3-2) with TRBJ1-5; 7 nucleotides line up with TRBD1. V gave up 1 base and J gave up 1 base; unmatched junction bases: 4. CDR1 is LGHDT and CDR2 is YNNKEL in the germline V gene (reference sequence). The CDR3 sequence is 16 residues long. The CDR3 loop is CASSQGTGGSNQPQHF. CDR3 DNA sequence: TGTGCCAGCAGCCAAGGGACAGGTGGGAGCAATCAGCCCCAGCATTTT.

This clone was seen more than once but under ten times. The chain links TRBV29-1 to TRBJ1-5; D is unresolved. The CDR3 extends over 13 amino acids. Germline CDR1 SQVTM, CDR2 ANQGSEA. Trimming stripped 2 bases from V and 6 bases from J, with 11 bases between. Here the CDR3 DNA reads TGCAGCGTTGAATCGACCACCGGTCAGCCCCAGCATTTT. Its translation is CSVESTTGQPQHF.

The chain has TRBV24-1 and TRBJ1-2, with D unresolved. Per the germline V gene, CDR1 is KGHDR and CDR2 is SFDVKD. V lost 5 bases and J 1 base, leaving 10 bases between the germline ends. This CDR3 has 14 residues. The CDR3 nucleotides read TGTGCCACCAGTGCGGACGAAGGTAACTATGGCTACACCTTC. It is translated as CATSADEGNYGYTF.

V gene TRBV7-9 combines with J gene TRBJ2-3; D remains unclear. V was clipped by 1 base and J by 0 bases, with 5 bases between them. The CDR3 extends over 14 amino acids. Per the germline V gene, CDR1 is SEHNR and CDR2 is FQNEAQ (reference sequence). CDR3 residues: CASSLEGSTDTQYF. CDR3 coding DNA: TGTGCCAGCAGCTTAGAGGGCAGCACAGATACGCAGTATTTT.

The chain has TRBV2 and TRBJ2-2, with TRBD1 matching 11 bases. V was pared by 6 bases and J by 5 bases, with 8 bases of the junction left unmatched. This CDR3 is built from 16 residues. The V gene's germline CDR1 is SNHLY and CDR2 FYNNEI. The CDR3: CASSGLDRGPTGELFF. The CDR3 coding sequence is TGTGCCAGCAGCGGATTGGACAGGGGGCCGACCGGGGAGCTGTTTTTT.

The V gene is TRBV6-5, the J gene TRBJ1-1; tentatively, D is TRBD1 (6 bases). Germline CDR1 and CDR2: MNHEY and SVGAGI. The CDR3 is 14 residues long. V lost 7 bases, J lost 0 bases, and 12 bases lay in between. For the CDR3, the DNA is TGTGCCAGCACCAGGGGACTTTTGAACACTGAAGCTTTCTTT. It yields the protein CASTRGLLNTEAFF.

V and J are TRBV19 and TRBJ2-1, with unresolved D. CDR1 is LNHDA and CDR2 is SQIVND in the germline V gene (reference sequence). The CDR3 is 17 residues long. V shed 3 bases and J shed 0 bases, with 15 bases lying between them. Here the CDR3 DNA reads TGTGCCAGTAGTATGAGGTTCCTTTTGAGCTCCTACAATGAGCAGTTCTTC. It encodes CASSMRFLLSSYNEQFF.

This clone was found a few times. This sequence joins TRBV12-3 or TRBV12-4 and TRBJ2-7; no reliable D call. Trimming took off 5 bases at V and 3 bases at J, with 8 bases between the two ends. CDR3 length: 12 amino acids. The CDR3, as DNA: TGTGCCAGCAGTGCTCTTAGCTACGAGCAGTACTTC. Its protein product is CASSALSYEQYF.

The CDR3 nucleotides are TGCGCCAGCAGGACGGCCTCGGGGAACACCATATATTTT. Protein sequence: CASRTASGNTIYF. The J gene is TRBJ1-3, the V gene TRBV10-2; no definite D call. Germline values: CDR1 WSHSY, CDR2 SAAADI. The length of the CDR3 is 13 residues. The V gene lost 6 bases and the J gene lost 7 bases, with 13 bases spanning the gap.

V is TRBV3-1 (or the pseudogene TRBV3-2) and J is TRBJ2-3, with D possibly TRBD1 on 5 matching bases. The V and J ends lost 2 bases and 4 bases respectively, with 19 bases between them. CDR3 length equals 17 residues. Germline V gene data show CDR1 as LGHDT and CDR2 as YNNKEL (reference sequence). CDR3 amino acids: CASSQLRGRGTADTQYF. The CDR3 DNA reads TGTGCCAGCAGCCAATTGCGTGGAAGGGGCACGGCAGATACGCAGTATTTT.

The chain has TRBV5-1 and TRBJ2-3; no reliable D call. This CDR3 region has 15 residues. Germline V gives CDR1 SGHRS, CDR2 YFSETQ. The ends were cut back, 0 bases at V and 0 bases at J, with 8 bases in the middle. The CDR3 sequence: CASSLDPSSTDTQYF. The CDR3 coding sequence is TGCGCCAGCAGCTTGGATCCGAGTAGCACAGATACGCAGTATTTT.

V usage is TRBV7-8 and J usage is TRBJ2-7; TRBD2 aligns across 8 bases. Germline loops: CDR1 SGHVS, CDR2 FQNEAQ. The CDR3 has 14 amino acids. The trim removed 5 bases at V and 4 bases at J, leaving 7 bases unmatched. CDR3 nucleotides: TGTGCCAGCAGCCAGAAGCGGGAGTCTTACGAGCAGTACTTC. Encoded protein: CASSQKRESYEQYF.

This clone showed up just a few times. The chain couples TRBV19 to TRBJ2-7; 9 positions agree with TRBD1. This CDR3 contains 15 residues. With V trimmed by 1 base and J by 3 bases, 4 bases remained unmatched. Germline V gene sequence: CDR1 LNHDA, CDR2 SQIVND (reference sequence). CDR3 residues: CASSIAGTGNYEQYF. In DNA form, the CDR3 reads TGTGCCAGTAGTATAGCCGGGACAGGGAACTACGAGCAGTACTTC.